This T cell receptor (beta chain) was sequenced in a study of human T cells and chemical hapten exposure. The overall study: On the upper back, patch tests were applied with 0.01% DPC and read at 6 days. Findings of the study overall: Versus controls, expanded TCRs had significantly more large CDR3 similarity clusters.

Original processing methods: A typical sample had roughly 91,000 TCRs, with roughly 20,000 to 700,000 overall. TCRdb ran MiXCR on the RACE reads and lists one entry per CDR3 protein. These V and J calls are TCRdb output, not the study's own analysis. The sample consists of 300,000 to 450,000 distinct CDR3 sequences, about 5.1% of them appearing once. Time point reported: pre-sensitization, week 0. The treatment is: therapeutic diphenylcyclopropenone sensitization with weekly scalp DPC. Germline loops: CDR1 DFQATT, CDR2 SNEGSKA (reference sequence). J lost 2 bases, V lost 2 bases, and 6 bases had no gene match. This CDR3 region has 14 residues. At least ten counts were recorded for this clonotype. No antigen is known for it.

V is TRBV20-1 and J is TRBJ2-7, with TRBD1 identical over 7 bases. The material was whole blood, obtained in connection with sensitization to the hapten diphenylcyclopropenone (DPC). This TCR came from a woman in her forties or fifties with alopecia areata. Some clones in this sample may be carry-over from other donors' samples. The CDR3 spells CSARSWTGPYEQYF. CDR3 bases: TGCAGTGCTAGATCATGGACAGGTCCCTACGAGCAGTACTTC.